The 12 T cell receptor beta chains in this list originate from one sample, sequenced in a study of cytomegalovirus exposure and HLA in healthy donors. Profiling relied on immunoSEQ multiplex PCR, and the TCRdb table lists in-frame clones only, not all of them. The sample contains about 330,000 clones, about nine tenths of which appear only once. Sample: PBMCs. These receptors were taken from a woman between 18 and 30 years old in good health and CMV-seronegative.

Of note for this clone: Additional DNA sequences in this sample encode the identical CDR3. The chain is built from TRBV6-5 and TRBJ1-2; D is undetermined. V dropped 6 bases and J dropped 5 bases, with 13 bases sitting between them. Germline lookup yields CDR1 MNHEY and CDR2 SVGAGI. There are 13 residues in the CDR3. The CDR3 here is CASSYHQDYGYTF. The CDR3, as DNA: TGTGCCAGCAGCTATCATCAGGATTATGGCTACACCTTC.

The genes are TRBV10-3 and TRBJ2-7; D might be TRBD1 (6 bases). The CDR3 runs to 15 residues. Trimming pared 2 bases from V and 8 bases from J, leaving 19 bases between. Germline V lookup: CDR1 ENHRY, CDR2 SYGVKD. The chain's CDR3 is CAISERGGPAFQQYF. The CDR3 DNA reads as TGTGCCATCAGTGAGAGAGGGGGTCCGGCCTTTCAGCAGTACTTC.

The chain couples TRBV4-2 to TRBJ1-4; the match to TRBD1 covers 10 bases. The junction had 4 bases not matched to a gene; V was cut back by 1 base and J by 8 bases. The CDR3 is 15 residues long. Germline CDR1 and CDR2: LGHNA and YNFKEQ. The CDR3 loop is CASSQVGTGEEKLFF. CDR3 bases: TGTGCCAGCAGCCAAGTGGGGACAGGGGAAGAAAAACTGTTTTTT.

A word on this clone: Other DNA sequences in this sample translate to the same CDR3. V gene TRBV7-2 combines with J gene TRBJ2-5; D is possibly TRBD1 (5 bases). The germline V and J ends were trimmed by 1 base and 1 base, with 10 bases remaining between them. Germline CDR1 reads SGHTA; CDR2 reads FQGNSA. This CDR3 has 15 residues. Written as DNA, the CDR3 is TGTGCCAGCAGCTTAGGGGGCGGCCCCCAAGAGACCCAGTACTTC. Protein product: CASSLGGGPQETQYF.

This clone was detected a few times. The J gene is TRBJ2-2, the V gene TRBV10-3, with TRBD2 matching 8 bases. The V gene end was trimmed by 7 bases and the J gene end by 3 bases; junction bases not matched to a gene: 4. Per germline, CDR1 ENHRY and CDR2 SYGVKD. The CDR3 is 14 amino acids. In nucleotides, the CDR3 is TGTGCCATCAAGCGGGGGAGGGACACCGGGGAGCTGTTTTTT. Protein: CAIKRGRDTGELFF.

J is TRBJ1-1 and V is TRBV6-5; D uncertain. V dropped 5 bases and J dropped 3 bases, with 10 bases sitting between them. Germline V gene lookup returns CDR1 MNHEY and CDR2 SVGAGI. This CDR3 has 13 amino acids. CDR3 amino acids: CASSPGSYTEAFF. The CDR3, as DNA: TGTGCCAGCAGTCCGGGGTCCTACACTGAAGCTTTCTTT.

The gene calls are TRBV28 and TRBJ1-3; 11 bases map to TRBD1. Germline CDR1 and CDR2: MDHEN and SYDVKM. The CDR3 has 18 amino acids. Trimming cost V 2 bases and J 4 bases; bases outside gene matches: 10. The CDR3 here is CASSLPRGDRGFGNTIYF. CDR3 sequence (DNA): TGTGCCAGCAGTTTACCAAGGGGGGACAGGGGGTTCGGAAACACCATATATTTT.

The CDR3 coding sequence is TGCGCCAGCAGCCAAGGTCCAGGGGTTAGCTCCTACGAGCAGTACTTC. Protein product: CASSQGPGVSSYEQYF. The chain links TRBV4-1 to TRBJ2-7; tentative D call: TRBD1 (6 bases). The V end was cut by 1 base, the J end by 0 bases, with 13 bases between. This CDR3 has 16 amino acids. Germline V CDR1 and CDR2: MGHRA, YSYEKL.

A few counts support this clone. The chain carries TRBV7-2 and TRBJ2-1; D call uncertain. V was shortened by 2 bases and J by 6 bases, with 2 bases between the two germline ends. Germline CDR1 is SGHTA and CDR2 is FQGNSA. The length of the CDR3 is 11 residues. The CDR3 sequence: CASSLRNEQFF. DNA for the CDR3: TGTGCCAGCAGCTTACGCAATGAGCAGTTCTTC.

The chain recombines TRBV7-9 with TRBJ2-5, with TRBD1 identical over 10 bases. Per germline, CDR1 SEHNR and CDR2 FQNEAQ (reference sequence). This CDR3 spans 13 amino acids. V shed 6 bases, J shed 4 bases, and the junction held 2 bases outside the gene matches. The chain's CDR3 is CASSWTGGETQYF. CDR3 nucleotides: TGTGCCAGCAGTTGGACAGGGGGAGAGACCCAGTACTTC.

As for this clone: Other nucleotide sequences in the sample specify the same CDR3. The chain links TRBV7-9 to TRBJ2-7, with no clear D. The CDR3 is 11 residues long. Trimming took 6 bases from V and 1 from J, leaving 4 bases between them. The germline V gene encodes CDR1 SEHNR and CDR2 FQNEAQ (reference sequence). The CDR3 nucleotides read TGTGCCAGCAGTCTTTCCTACGAGCAGTACTTC. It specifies CASSLSYEQYF.

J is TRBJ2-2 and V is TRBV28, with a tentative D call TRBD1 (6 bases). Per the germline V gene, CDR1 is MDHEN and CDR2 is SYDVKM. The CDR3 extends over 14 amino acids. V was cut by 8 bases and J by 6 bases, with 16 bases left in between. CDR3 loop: CASCSYRDAGELFF. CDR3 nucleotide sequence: TGTGCCAGCTGCTCCTACAGGGACGCCGGGGAGCTGTTTTTT.